A selection of T cell receptor beta chains follows, all from one sample in a study of T cell repertoires in cytomegalovirus infection. MiXCR, run by TCRdb on the reads, gives a single entry per CDR3 protein. The sample lists 100,000 to 150,000 distinct CDR3 sequences; approximately 9.2% were seen once. The sequencing sample was made of PBMCs. These receptors all stem from a human donor in good health (CMV status not recorded). Some clones in this sample may be carry-over from other donors' samples. Each CDR3 is given without its conserved first and last residue.

J,V,CDR3
TRBJ2-7,TRBV7-2,ASSSLPGNEQY
TRBJ1-5,TRBV20-1,SARDPDRGRVSNQPQH
TRBJ2-2,TRBV29-1,SVEGGQRNTGELF
TRBJ1-2,TRBV7-9,ASSLDQKSYGYT
TRBJ2-3,TRBV7-2,ASSSPPRADTQY
TRBJ2-3,TRBV2,ASSEAGTGMSTDTQY
TRBJ2-5,TRBV20-1,SATTGVVGETQY
TRBJ1-5,TRBV20-1,SAWAGTVNQPQH
TRBJ1-3,TRBV12-3/TRBV12-4,ASSRNFGNTIY
TRBJ2-7,TRBV28,ASSPRIESYEQY
TRBJ2-3,TRBV2,ASSVRGPTDTQY
TRBJ2-7,TRBV28,ATRTGGPYEQY
TRBJ2-1,TRBV20-1,SAREAGGRYNEQF